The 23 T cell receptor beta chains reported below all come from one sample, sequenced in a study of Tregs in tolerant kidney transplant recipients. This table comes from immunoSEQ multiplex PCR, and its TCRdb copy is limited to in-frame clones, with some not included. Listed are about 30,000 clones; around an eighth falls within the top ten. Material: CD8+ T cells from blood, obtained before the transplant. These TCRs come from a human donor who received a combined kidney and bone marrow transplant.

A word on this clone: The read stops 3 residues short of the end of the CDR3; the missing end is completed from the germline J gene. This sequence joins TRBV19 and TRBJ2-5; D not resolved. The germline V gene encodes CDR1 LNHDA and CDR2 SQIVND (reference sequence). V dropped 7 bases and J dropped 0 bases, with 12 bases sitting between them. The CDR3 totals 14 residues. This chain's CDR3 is CASKRRENQETQYF. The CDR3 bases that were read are TGTGCCAGTAAGCGCAGAGAGAACCAAGAGACC.

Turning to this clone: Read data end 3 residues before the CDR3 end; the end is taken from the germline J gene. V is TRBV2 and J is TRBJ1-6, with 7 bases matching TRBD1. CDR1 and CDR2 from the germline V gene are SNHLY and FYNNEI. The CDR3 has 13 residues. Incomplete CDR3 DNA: TGTGCCAGCCTGGGTGAAGGGGGCCGTCCC. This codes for CASLGEGGRP. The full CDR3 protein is CASLGEGGRPLHF.

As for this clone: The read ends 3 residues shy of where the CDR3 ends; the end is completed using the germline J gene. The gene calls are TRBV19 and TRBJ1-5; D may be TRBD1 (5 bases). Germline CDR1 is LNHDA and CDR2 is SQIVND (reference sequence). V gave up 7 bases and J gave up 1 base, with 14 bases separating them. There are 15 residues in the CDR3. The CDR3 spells CASNDWRGSNQPQHF. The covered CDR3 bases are TGTGCCAGTAACGATTGGAGGGGAAGCAATCAGCCC.

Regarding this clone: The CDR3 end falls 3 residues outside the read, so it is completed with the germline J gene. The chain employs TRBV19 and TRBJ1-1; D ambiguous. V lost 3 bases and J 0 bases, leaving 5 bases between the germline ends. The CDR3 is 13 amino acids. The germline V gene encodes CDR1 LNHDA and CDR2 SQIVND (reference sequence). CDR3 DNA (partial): TGTGCCAGTAGTATTTATCTGAACACTGAA. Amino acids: CASSIYLNTE. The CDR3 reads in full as CASSIYLNTEAFF.

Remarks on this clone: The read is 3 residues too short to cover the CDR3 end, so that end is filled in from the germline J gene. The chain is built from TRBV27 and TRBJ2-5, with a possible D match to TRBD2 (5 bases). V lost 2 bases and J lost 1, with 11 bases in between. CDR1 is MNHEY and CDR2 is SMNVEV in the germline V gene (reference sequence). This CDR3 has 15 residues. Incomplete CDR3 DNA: TGTGCCAGCAGTTTAAGAAGCGGAGGCCAAGAGACC. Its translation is CASSLRSGGQET. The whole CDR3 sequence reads CASSLRSGGQETQYF.

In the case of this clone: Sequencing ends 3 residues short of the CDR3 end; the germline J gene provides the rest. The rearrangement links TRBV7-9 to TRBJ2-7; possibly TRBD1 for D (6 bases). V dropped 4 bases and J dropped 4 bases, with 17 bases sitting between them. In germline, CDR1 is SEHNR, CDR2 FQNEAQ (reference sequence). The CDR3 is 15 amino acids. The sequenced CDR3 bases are TGTGCCAGCAGCTATCCCGGACAGACCGCTTACGAG. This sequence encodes CASSYPGQTAYE. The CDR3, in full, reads CASSYPGQTAYEQYF.

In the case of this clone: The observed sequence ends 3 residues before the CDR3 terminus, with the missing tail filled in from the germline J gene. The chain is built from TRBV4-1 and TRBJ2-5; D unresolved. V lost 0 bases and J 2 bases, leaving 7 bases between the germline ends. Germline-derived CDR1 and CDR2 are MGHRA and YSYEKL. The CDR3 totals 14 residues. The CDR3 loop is CASSQEVSQETQYF. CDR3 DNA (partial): TGCGCCAGCAGCCAAGAGGTCAGTCAAGAGACC.

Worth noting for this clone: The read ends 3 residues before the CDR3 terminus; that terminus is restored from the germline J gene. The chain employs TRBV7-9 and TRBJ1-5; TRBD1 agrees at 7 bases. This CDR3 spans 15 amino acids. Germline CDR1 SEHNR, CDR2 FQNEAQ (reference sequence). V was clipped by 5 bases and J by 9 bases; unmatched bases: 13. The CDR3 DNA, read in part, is TGTGCCAGCAGCCGAAGTGACAGGGAAGTCGGGCCC. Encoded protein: CASSRSDREVGP. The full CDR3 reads CASSRSDREVGPQHF.

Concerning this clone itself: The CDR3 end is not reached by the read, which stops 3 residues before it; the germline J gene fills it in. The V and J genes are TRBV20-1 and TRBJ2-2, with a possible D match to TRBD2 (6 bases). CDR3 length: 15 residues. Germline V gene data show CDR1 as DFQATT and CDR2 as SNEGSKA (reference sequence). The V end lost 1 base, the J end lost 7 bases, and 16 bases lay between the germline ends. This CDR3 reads CSARVGDLRFGELFF. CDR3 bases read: TGCAGTGCTAGAGTCGGGGACTTACGTTTCGGGGAG.

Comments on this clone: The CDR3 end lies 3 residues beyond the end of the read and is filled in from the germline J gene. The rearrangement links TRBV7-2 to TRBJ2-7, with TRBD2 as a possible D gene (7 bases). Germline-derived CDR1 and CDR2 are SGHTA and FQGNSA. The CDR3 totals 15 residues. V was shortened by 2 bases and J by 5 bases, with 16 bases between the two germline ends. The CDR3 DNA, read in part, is TGTGCCAGCAGCTTAATCAGGGGCGGGAGTGACGAG. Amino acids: CASSLIRGGSDE. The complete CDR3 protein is CASSLIRGGSDEQYF.

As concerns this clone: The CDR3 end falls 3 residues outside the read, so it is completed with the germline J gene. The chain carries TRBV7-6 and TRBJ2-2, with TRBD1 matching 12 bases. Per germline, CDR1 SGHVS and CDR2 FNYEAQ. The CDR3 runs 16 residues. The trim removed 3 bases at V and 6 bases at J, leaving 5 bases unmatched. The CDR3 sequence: CASSFGTGGEAGELFF. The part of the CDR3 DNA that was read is TGTGCCAGCAGCTTCGGGACAGGGGGCGAAGCCGGGGAG.

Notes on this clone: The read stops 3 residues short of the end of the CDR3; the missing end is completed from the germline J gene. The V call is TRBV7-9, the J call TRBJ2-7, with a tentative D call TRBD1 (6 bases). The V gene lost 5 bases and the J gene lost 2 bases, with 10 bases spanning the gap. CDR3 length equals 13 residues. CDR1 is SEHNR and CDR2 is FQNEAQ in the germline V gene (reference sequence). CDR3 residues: CASSDRYAYEQYF. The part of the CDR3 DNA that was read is TGTGCCAGCAGCGACAGGTACGCCTACGAG.

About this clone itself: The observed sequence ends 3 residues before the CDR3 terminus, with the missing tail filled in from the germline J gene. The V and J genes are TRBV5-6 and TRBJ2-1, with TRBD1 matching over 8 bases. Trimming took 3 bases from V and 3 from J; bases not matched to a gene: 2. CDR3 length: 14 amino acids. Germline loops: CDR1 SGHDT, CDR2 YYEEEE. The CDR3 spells CASSSGTGYNEQFF. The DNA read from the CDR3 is TGTGCCAGCAGCTCCGGGACAGGCTACAATGAG. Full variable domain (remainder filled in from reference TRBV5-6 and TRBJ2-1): DAGVTQSPTHLIKTRGQQVTLRCSPKSGHDTVSWYQQALGQGPQFIFQYYEEEERQRGNFPDRFSGHQFPNYSSELNVNALLLGDSALYLCASSSGTGYNEQFFGPGTRLTVL.

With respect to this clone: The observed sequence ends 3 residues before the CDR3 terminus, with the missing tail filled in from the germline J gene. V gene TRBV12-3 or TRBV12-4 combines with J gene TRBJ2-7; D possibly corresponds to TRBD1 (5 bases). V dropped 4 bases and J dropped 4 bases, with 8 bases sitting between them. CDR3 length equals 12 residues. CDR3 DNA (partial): TGTGCCAGCAGTTCGTCAGGGTACGAG. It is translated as CASSSSGYE. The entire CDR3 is CASSSSGYEQYF.

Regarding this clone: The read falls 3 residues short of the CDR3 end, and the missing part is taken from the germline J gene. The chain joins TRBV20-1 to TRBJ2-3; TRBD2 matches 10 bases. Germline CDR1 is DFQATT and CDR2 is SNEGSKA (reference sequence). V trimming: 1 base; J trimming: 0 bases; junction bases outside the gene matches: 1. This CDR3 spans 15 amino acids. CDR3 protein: CSARGTSGSTDTQYF. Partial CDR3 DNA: TGCAGTGCTAGAGGGACTAGCGGTAGCACAGATACG.

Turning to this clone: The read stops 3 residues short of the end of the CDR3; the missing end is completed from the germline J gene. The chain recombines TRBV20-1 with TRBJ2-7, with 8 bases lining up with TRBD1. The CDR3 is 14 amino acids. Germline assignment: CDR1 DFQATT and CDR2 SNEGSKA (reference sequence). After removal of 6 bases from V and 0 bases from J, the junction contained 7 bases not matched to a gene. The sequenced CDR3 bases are TGCAGTGCCCAGACAGGGGAGTCCTCCTACGAG. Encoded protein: CSAQTGESSYE. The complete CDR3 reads CSAQTGESSYEQYF.

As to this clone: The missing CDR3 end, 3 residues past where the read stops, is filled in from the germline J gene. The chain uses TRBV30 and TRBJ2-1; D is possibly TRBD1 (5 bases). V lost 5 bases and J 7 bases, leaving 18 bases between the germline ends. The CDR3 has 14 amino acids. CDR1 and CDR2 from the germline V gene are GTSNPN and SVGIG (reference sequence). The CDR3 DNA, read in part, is TGTGCCTGGGATACAGGTATAGGTGGGAATGAG. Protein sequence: CAWDTGIGGNE. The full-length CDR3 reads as CAWDTGIGGNEQFF.

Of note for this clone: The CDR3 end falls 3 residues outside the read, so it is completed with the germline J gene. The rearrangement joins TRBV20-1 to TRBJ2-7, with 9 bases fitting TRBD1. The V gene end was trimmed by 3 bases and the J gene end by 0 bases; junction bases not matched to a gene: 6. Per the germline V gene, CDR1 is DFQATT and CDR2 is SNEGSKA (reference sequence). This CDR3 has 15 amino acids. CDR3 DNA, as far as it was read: TGCAGTGCTAGTATCCGGGACAGGGTCTCCTACGAG. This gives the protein CSASIRDRVSYE. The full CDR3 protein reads CSASIRDRVSYEQYF.

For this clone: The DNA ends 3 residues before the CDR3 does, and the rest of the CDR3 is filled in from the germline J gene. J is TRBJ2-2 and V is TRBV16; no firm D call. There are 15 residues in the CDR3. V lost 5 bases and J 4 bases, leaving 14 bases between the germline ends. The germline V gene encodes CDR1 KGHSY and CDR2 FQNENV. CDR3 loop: CASSENRAVTGELFF. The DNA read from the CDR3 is TGTGCCAGCAGCGAAAATAGGGCCGTCACCGGGGAG.

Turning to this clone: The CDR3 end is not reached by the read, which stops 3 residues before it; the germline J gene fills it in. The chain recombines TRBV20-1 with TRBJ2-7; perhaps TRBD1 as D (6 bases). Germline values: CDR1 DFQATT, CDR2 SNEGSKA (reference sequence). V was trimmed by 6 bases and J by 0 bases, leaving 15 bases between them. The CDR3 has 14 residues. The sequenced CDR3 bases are TGCAGTGCCCCCGCAGGGGCCGGCTCCTACGAG. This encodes CSAPAGAGSYE. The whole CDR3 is CSAPAGAGSYEQYF.

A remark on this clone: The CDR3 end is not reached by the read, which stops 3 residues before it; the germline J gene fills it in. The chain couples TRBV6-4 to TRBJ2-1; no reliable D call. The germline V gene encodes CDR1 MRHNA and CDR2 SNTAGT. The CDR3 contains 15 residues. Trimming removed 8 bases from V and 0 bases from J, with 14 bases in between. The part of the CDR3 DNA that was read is TGTGCCAGCGATGGGCAAAAAAGCTCCTACAATGAG. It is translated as CASDGQKSSYNE. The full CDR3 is CASDGQKSSYNEQFF.

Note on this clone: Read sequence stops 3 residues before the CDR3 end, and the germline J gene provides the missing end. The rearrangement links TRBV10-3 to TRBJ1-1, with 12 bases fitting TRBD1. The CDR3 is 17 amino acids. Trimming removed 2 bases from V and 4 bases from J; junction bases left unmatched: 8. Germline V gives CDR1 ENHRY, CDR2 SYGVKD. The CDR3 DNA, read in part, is TGTGCCATCAGTGAGCCCGGGACAGGGGGCGCGGGCACTGAA. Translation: CAISEPGTGGAGTE. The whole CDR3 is CAISEPGTGGAGTEAFF.

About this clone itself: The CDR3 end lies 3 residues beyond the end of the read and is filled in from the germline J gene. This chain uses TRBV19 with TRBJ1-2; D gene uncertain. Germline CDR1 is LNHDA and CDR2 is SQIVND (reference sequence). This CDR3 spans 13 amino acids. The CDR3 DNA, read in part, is TGTGCCAGTAGTAACGGGGTCGTTCAGGGC. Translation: CASSNGVVQG. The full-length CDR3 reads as CASSNGVVQGYTF.